This passage covers 21 T cell receptor beta chains from one sample sequenced in a study of T cell responses to AZD1222 COVID-19 vaccine. Method: immunoSEQ multiplex PCR; TCRdb's copy keeps in-frame clones and lacks some. Here the sample spans under 200,000 clones, about 87% being singletons. Source: peripheral blood, taken on day 0 of MenACWY control vaccination. Source of these receptors: an adult in good health.

V and J are TRBV4-1 and TRBJ2-3, with a tentative D call TRBD2 (5 bases). CDR1 and CDR2 from the germline V gene are MGHRA and YSYEKL. Trimming stripped 3 bases from V and 6 bases from J, with 10 bases between. The CDR3 is made up of 13 amino acids. As DNA, the CDR3 is TGCGCCAGCAGCCACACTTCGGGGGATACGCAGTATTTT. It encodes CASSHTSGDTQYF.

V is TRBV5-1 and J is TRBJ1-1, with D perhaps matching TRBD1 (6 bases). Per the germline V gene, CDR1 is SGHRS and CDR2 is YFSETQ. Trimming cost V 4 bases and J 3 bases, with 19 bases left between them. This CDR3 is built from 16 residues. This CDR3 reads CASSLAGRDTYTEAFF. The CDR3 nucleotides read TGCGCCAGCAGCCTAGCGGGAAGGGACACCTACACTGAAGCTTTCTTT.

The chain couples TRBV9 to TRBJ2-1; no clear D gene. The CDR3 is 13 residues long. V lost 0 bases and J lost 7, with 8 bases in between. CDR1 is SGDLS, CDR2 YYNGEE, per germline. The CDR3 bases are TGTGCCAGCAGCGTAGGAGCAGTGAATGAGCAGTTCTTC. Translation gives CASSVGAVNEQFF.

The chain joins TRBV9 to TRBJ2-7; 12 nucleotides line up with TRBD2. After removal of 4 bases from V and 6 bases from J, the junction contained 5 bases not matched to a gene. The CDR3 spans 14 residues. Germline values: CDR1 SGDLS, CDR2 YYNGEE. This CDR3 reads CASSLGLAGLEQYF. The CDR3 coding sequence is TGTGCCAGCAGCCTCGGACTAGCGGGACTCGAGCAGTACTTC.

The V call is TRBV27, the J call TRBJ2-1, with TRBD1 identical over 12 bases. This CDR3 comprises 17 residues. Losses at the gene ends were 8 bases for V and 5 bases for J; bases not matched to a gene: 13. Per germline, CDR1 MNHEY and CDR2 SMNVEV (reference sequence). The CDR3 protein is CASGTGGALAGHNEQFF. CDR3 in DNA: TGTGCCAGCGGGACAGGGGGCGCGCTAGCGGGGCACAATGAGCAGTTCTTC.

The V call is TRBV7-8, the J call TRBJ2-7; possibly TRBD1 or TRBD2 for D (5 bases each). CDR1 and CDR2 from the germline V gene are SGHVS and FQNEAQ. The CDR3 totals 13 residues. Trimming shortened V by 2 bases and J by 5 bases, and 10 bases separated the two germline ends. As DNA, the CDR3 is TGTGCCAGCAGCTTAAGGGACGCGGACGAGCAGTACTTC. It codes for CASSLRDADEQYF.

The DNA for the CDR3 is TGCGCCAGCAGCGACCTAGACGAGCAGTACTTC. Its translation: CASSDLDEQYF. This chain connects TRBV5-1 to TRBJ2-7; D not resolved. V lost 4 bases and J 5 bases, leaving 7 bases between the germline ends. Germline CDR1 SGHRS, CDR2 YFSETQ. The CDR3 extends over 11 amino acids.

The genes are TRBV9 and TRBJ2-5; D remains unclear. Trimming shortened V by 4 bases and J by 2 bases, and 9 bases separated the two germline ends. The CDR3 is 13 residues long. Per germline, CDR1 SGDLS and CDR2 YYNGEE. The CDR3 DNA reads as TGTGCCAGCAGCCCTGGGTATCAAGAGACCCAGTACTTC. Protein product: CASSPGYQETQYF.

The chain couples TRBV6-5 to TRBJ1-2; 10 nucleotides align to TRBD1. CDR3 length: 15 residues. In germline, CDR1 is MNHEY, CDR2 SVGAGI. The V segment lost 0 bases and the J segment 3 bases; nucleotides outside the gene matches: 1. This CDR3 reads CASSYSGTGDYGYTF. In nucleotides, the CDR3 is TGTGCCAGCAGTTACTCGGGGACAGGGGACTATGGCTACACCTTC.

The CDR3 sequence is CASSYGTSGRDTQYF. CDR3 nucleotide sequence: TGTGCCAGCAGTTACGGGACTAGCGGGAGAGATACGCAGTATTTT. The V gene is TRBV6-5, the J gene TRBJ2-3, with 14 bases identical to TRBD2. CDR3 length: 15 residues. V was pared by 2 bases and J by 5 bases, with 0 bases of the junction left unmatched. CDR1 is MNHEY, CDR2 SVGAGI, per germline.

The chain couples TRBV7-9 to TRBJ2-7; TRBD2 is a possible D gene (5 bases). Trimming removed 2 bases at V and 2 bases at J, with 10 bases between. CDR3 length: 14 amino acids. Germline assignment: CDR1 SEHNR and CDR2 FQNEAQ (reference sequence). The CDR3 DNA follows: TGTGCCAGCAGCTTACGGAGCGGAACCTACGAGCAGTACTTC. It yields the protein CASSLRSGTYEQYF.

The rearrangement joins TRBV5-1 to TRBJ2-1; the match to TRBD2 covers 10 bases. CDR1 and CDR2 (germline): SGHRS, YFSETQ. This CDR3 spans 17 amino acids. V dropped 0 bases and J dropped 0; count of bases not matched to a gene: 3. CDR3 in DNA: TGCGCCAGCAGCTTGGTACTAGCGGGGAGCTCCTACAATGAGCAGTTCTTC. Its translation is CASSLVLAGSSYNEQFF.

V usage is TRBV24-1 and J usage is TRBJ1-1; D remains ambiguous. With 0 bases removed from V and 8 bases from J, the gap between germline ends came to 6 bases. The germline V gene encodes CDR1 KGHDR and CDR2 SFDVKD. This CDR3 region has 12 residues. CDR3 DNA sequence: TGTGCCACCAGTGATTTGGGTACAGAAGCTTTCTTT. Translation gives CATSDLGTEAFF.

The chain recombines TRBV5-1 with TRBJ2-5; 7 nucleotides align to TRBD1. Germline V gene sequence: CDR1 SGHRS, CDR2 YFSETQ. The CDR3 contains 18 residues. J was trimmed by 3 bases and V by 5 bases; bases with no gene match: 19. CDR3 region: CASRGRQGVLPDKETQYF. CDR3 in DNA: TGCGCCAGCAGAGGGAGACAGGGTGTTCTCCCTGACAAAGAGACCCAGTACTTC.

This clone occurred a few times. This sequence joins TRBV6-2 or TRBV6-3 and TRBJ1-5; D is unclear. Trimming took 4 bases from V and 3 from J, leaving 4 bases between them. This CDR3 is built from 12 residues. Germline CDR1 reads MNHEY; CDR2 reads SVGEGT. CDR3 coding DNA: TGTGCCAGCAGTTGGGACAATCAGCCCCAGCATTTT. Protein: CASSWDNQPQHF.

V usage is TRBV5-1 and J usage is TRBJ2-1, with D maybe TRBD1 (5 bases). With 4 bases removed from V and 8 bases from J, the gap between germline ends came to 22 bases. CDR1 and CDR2 from the germline V gene are SGHRS and YFSETQ. The CDR3 covers 16 residues. The CDR3 reads CASSPEASGSGYEQFF. CDR3 in DNA: TGCGCCAGCAGCCCCGAGGCCTCAGGGTCAGGCTATGAGCAGTTCTTC.

This chain joins TRBV4-2 and TRBJ2-7; the match to TRBD2 covers 8 bases. The CDR3 covers 16 residues. The germline V gene has CDR1 LGHNA and CDR2 YNFKEQ. Trimming removed 1 base from V and 5 bases from J; junction bases left unmatched: 10. The CDR3 nucleotides are TGTGCCAGCAGCCAAGGGGGTAGCGGGGAGCCAGACGAGCAGTACTTC. This translates into CASSQGGSGEPDEQYF.

The genes are TRBV7-2 and TRBJ2-7; D might be TRBD1 or TRBD2, each matching 7 bases. V lost 2 bases to trimming and J lost 3 bases, with 17 bases between them. The V gene's germline CDR1 is SGHTA and CDR2 FQGNSA. This CDR3 spans 16 amino acids. The DNA for the CDR3 is TGTGCCAGCAGCTTAAGGTCAGGGGGGGCAGACTACGAGCAGTACTTC. As protein: CASSLRSGGADYEQYF.

The genes are TRBV28 and TRBJ1-4; D call uncertain. CDR3 size: 13 residues. Germline-derived CDR1 and CDR2 are MDHEN and SYDVKM. V was pared by 9 bases and J by 4 bases, with 12 bases between. CDR3 region: CARDTDGNEKLFF. The CDR3 DNA is TGTGCCAGGGATACGGACGGTAATGAAAAACTGTTTTTT.

This clone was observed a single time. This chain connects TRBV3-1 (or the pseudogene TRBV3-2) to TRBJ1-1; D is unresolved. CDR1 and CDR2 from the germline V gene are LGHDT and YNNKEL (reference sequence). The ends were cut back, 1 base at V and 1 base at J, with 4 bases in the middle. The CDR3 is 13 residues long. The CDR3 region has the DNA TGTGCCAGCAGCCAAGGACAGAACACTGAAGCTTTCTTT. Its translation is CASSQGQNTEAFF.

The V gene is TRBV7-9, the J gene TRBJ2-7; D remains unclear. CDR3 length: 13 amino acids. Deletions cut 4 bases from V and 0 bases from J, with 7 bases between. Germline loops: CDR1 SEHNR, CDR2 FQNEAQ (reference sequence). The CDR3 reads CASSSESSYEQYF. The CDR3 region has the DNA TGTGCCAGCAGCTCGGAGAGCTCCTACGAGCAGTACTTC.